This passage covers 8 T cell receptor beta chains from one sample sequenced in a study of shared clonotypes between healthy human individuals. Sequencing used immunoSEQ multiplex PCR; TCRdb keeps in-frame clones, though not all of them. This sample has over a million clones; less than 99% occur once, and the top ten carry about 0.4%. Sequenced sample: naive CD4+ T cells sorted from blood. Stated subset: CD45RA+ positively selected. These receptors all stem from a man younger than 40 in good health.

The V gene is TRBV21-1, the J gene TRBJ2-7; the D call in the table, TRBD1, was not verified against the DNA. TRBV21-1 is given as a pseudogene. CDR3 length: 15 residues. The CDR3 here is CASSKVGREAYEQYF. Here the CDR3 DNA reads TGTGCCAGCAGCAAGGTTGGCAGGGAAGCCTACGAGCAGTACTTC.

This sequence joins TRBV10-2 and TRBJ2-3; 11 nucleotides match TRBD2. CDR1 and CDR2 from the germline V gene are WSHSY and SAAADI. Trimming removed 4 bases from V and 4 bases from J; junction bases left unmatched: 7. This CDR3 is 16 amino acids long. CDR3: CASSAVTSGSSDTQYF. In DNA form, the CDR3 reads TGCGCCAGCAGTGCGGTCACTAGCGGGAGTTCAGATACGCAGTATTTT.

V usage is TRBV6-1 and J usage is TRBJ2-5; D may correspond to TRBD1 or TRBD2 (5 bases each). The ends were cut back, 11 bases at V and 2 bases at J, with 15 bases in the middle. The CDR3 spans 13 residues. Germline V gene lookup returns CDR1 MNHNS and CDR2 SASEGT. This CDR3 reads CALRGGGQETQYF. The DNA of the CDR3 is TGTGCCCTCCGGGGTGGGGGACAAGAGACCCAGTACTTC.

This clone turned up a few times. Other DNA sequences from this sample encode an identical CDR3 as well. V usage is TRBV18 and J usage is TRBJ2-2; D is possibly TRBD2 (5 bases). V was shortened by 2 bases and J by 2 bases, with 6 bases between the two germline ends. The CDR3 length is 14 residues. The germline gives CDR1 KGHSH, CDR2 LQKENI. CDR3 DNA: TGTGCCAGCTCACCAGGGAGAAACACCGGGGAGCTGTTTTTT. Encoded protein: CASSPGRNTGELFF.

The CDR3 protein is CATSRGVPQGELFF. The CDR3 DNA sequence: TGTGCCACCAGCAGAGGGGTCCCACAGGGGGAGCTGTTTTTT. The chain is built from TRBV15 and TRBJ2-2; no firm D call. Germline CDR1 LNHNV, CDR2 YYDKDF (reference sequence). This CDR3 has 14 residues. The V end was cut by 1 base, the J end by 8 bases, with 11 bases between.

This clone was seen only once. Other nucleotide sequences in the sample specify the same CDR3. The gene calls are TRBV9 and TRBJ2-1; D ambiguous. Germline CDR1 is SGDLS and CDR2 is YYNGEE. Between the trimmed V and J ends, which lost 4 bases and 9 bases, there was a span of 8 bases. The CDR3 runs 11 residues. CDR3 in DNA: TGTGCCAGCAGCCCGGGTGGTGAGCAGTTCTTC. Its translation is CASSPGGEQFF.

The chain couples TRBV2 to TRBJ1-2; D possibly corresponds to TRBD1 (6 bases). From germline, CDR1 is SNHLY and CDR2 FYNNEI. The CDR3 is 12 amino acids. V gave up 5 bases and J gave up 8 bases, with 12 bases separating them. CDR3 in DNA: TGTGCCAGCAGTAACGACAGGCCGGGCTACACCTTC. Translating it yields CASSNDRPGYTF.

This clone occurred once. The CDR3: CASSPGLSSGSADTQYF. The DNA for the CDR3 is TGTGCCAGCTCACCAGGGTTATCTAGCGGGAGTGCAGATACGCAGTATTTT. The rearrangement uses TRBV18 and TRBJ2-3; 10 bases line up with TRBD2. Germline trimming cut 2 bases from V and 4 bases from J; bases unmatched to any gene: 9. The CDR3 is made up of 17 amino acids. Looked up from germline, CDR1 is KGHSH and CDR2 is LQKENI.